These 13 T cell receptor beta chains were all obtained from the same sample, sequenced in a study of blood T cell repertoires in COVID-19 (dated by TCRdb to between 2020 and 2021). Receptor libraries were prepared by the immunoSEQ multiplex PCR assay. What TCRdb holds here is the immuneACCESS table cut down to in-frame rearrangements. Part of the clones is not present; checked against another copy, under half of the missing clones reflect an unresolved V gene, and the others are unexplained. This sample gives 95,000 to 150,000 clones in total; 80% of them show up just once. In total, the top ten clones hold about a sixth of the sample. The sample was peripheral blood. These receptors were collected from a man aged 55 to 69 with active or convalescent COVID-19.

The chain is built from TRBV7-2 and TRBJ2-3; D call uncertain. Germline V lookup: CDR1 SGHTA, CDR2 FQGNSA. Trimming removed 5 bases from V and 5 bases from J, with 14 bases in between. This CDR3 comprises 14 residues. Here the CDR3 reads CASSPGPAQDTQYF. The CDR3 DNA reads TGTGCCAGCAGCCCAGGCCCTGCTCAAGATACGCAGTATTTT.

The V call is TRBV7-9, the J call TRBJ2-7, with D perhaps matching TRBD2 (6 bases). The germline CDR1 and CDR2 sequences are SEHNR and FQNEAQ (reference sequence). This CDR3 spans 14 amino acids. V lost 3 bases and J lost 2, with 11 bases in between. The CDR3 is CASSFRGGAYEQYF. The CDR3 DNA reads TGTGCCAGCAGCTTCCGCGGAGGGGCCTACGAGCAGTACTTC.

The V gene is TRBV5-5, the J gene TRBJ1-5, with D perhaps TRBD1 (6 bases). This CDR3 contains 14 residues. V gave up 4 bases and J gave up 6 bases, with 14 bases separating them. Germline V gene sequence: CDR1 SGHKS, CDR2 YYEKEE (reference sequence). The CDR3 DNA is TGTGCCAGCAGCAACAGGGCTAGCGGTCAGCCCCAGCATTTT. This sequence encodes CASSNRASGQPQHF.

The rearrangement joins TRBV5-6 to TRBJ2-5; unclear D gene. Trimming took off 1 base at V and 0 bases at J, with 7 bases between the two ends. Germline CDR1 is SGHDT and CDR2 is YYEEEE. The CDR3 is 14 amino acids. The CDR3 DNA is TGTGCCAGCAGCTTGACAACGTACCAAGAGACCCAGTACTTC. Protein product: CASSLTTYQETQYF.

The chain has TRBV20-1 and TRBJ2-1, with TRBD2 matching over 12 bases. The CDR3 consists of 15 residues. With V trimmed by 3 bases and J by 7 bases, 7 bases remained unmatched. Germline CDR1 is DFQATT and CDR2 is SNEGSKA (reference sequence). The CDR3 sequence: CSASALAGGRNEQFF. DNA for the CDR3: TGCAGTGCTAGTGCCCTAGCGGGAGGGAGGAATGAGCAGTTCTTC.

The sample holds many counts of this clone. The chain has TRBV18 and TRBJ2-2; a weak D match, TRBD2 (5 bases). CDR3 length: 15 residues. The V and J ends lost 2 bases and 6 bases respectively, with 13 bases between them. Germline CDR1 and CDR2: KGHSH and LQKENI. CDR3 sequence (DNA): TGTGCCAGCTCACCAAAAGAGTCGGGATCCGGGGAGCTGTTTTTT. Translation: CASSPKESGSGELFF.

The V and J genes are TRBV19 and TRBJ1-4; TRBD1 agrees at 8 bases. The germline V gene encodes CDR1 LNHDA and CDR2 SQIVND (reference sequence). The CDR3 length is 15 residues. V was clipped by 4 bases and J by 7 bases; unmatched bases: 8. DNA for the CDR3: TGTGCCAGTAGTACTACAGGGGGAGCAAGTGAAAAACTGTTTTTT. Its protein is CASSTTGGASEKLFF.

The CDR3 DNA reads as TGTGCCAGCAGCTTGTTTCCGGGCACAGATACGCAGTATTTT. As protein: CASSLFPGTDTQYF. This chain connects TRBV5-5 to TRBJ2-3; D is ambiguous. Trimming took 1 base from V and 1 from J, leaving 7 bases between them. CDR1 is SGHKS and CDR2 is YYEKEE in the germline V gene (reference sequence). This CDR3 spans 14 amino acids.

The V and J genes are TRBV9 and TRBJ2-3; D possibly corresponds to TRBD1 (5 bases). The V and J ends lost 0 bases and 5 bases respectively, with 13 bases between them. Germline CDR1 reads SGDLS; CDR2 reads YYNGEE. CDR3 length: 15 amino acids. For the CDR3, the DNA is TGTGCCAGCAGCGTAGCTCCAGGGTCGGGAGATACGCAGTATTTT. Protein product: CASSVAPGSGDTQYF. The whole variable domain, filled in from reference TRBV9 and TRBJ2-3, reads DSGVTQTPKHLITATGQRVTLRCSPRSGDLSVYWYQQSLDQGLQFLIQYYNGEERAKGNILERFSAQQFPDLHSELNLSSLELGDSALYFCASSVAPGSGDTQYFGPGTRLTVL.

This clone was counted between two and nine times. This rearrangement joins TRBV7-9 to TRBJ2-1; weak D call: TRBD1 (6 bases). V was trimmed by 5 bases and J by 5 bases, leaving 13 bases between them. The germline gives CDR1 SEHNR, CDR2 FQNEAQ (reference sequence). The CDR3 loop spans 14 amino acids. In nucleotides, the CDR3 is TGTGCCAGCAGCATCCCTCCAGGGGACAATGAGCAGTTCTTC. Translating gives CASSIPPGDNEQFF.

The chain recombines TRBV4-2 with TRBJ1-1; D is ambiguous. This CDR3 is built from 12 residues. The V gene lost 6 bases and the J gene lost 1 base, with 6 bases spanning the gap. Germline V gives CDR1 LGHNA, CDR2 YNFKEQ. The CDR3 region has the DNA TGTGCCAGCAGACAGACGAACACTGAAGCTTTCTTT. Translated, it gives CASRQTNTEAFF.

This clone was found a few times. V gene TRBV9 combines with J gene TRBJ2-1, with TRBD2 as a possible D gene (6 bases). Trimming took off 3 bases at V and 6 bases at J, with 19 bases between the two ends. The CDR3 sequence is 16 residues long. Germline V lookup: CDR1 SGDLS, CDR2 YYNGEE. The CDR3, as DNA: TGTGCCAGCAGCGCAACCCTCGGGGACGGGGGCAATGAGCAGTTCTTC. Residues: CASSATLGDGGNEQFF.

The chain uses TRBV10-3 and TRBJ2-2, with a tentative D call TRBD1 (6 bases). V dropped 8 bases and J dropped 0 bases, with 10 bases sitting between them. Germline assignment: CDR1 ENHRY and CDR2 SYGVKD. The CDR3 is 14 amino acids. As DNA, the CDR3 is TGTGCCATCCGGGACACATCGAACACCGGGGAGCTGTTTTTT. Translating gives CAIRDTSNTGELFF.